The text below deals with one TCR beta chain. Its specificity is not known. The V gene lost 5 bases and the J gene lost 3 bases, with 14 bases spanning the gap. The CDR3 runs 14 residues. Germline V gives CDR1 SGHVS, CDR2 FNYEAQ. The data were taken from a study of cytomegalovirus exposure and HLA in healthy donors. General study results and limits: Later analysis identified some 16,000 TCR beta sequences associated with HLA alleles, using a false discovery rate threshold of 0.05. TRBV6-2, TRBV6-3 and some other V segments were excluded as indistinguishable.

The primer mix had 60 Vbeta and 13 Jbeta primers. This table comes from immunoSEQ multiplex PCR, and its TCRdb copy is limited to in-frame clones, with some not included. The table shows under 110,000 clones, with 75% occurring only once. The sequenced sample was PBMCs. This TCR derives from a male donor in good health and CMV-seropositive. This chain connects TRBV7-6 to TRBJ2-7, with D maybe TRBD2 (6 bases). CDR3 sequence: CASSALAGYYEQYF. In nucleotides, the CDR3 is TGTGCCAGCAGCGCACTGGCGGGGTACTACGAGCAGTACTTC.